The T cell receptor (beta chain) under discussion was sequenced for a study of blood T cells in healthy people across ages. No fewer than 6 micrograms of total RNA were isolated from every sample. A second PCR of roughly 6 to 12 cycles used a sample-barcoded 5' primer and a J-beta primer mix. MiXCR was run by TCRdb on the 5' RACE reads, yielding one entry per CDR3 protein. The sample has 540,000 or so distinct CDR3 sequences, under 55% seen once. The CDR3 is 14 residues long. Germline trimming cut 6 bases from V and 1 base from J; bases unmatched to any gene: 4. The germline gives CDR1 DFQATT, CDR2 SNEGSKA (reference sequence). This clonotype was counted only a few times.

The receptor's source is a man older than 75 in good health. The chain combines TRBV20-1 with TRBJ2-5; 11 bases match TRBD2. Sequencing was carried out using blood. CDR3 sequence reads: CSAISGGAQETQYF. CDR3 nucleotides: TGCAGTGCAATTAGCGGGGGGGCCCAAGAGACCCAGTACTTC.